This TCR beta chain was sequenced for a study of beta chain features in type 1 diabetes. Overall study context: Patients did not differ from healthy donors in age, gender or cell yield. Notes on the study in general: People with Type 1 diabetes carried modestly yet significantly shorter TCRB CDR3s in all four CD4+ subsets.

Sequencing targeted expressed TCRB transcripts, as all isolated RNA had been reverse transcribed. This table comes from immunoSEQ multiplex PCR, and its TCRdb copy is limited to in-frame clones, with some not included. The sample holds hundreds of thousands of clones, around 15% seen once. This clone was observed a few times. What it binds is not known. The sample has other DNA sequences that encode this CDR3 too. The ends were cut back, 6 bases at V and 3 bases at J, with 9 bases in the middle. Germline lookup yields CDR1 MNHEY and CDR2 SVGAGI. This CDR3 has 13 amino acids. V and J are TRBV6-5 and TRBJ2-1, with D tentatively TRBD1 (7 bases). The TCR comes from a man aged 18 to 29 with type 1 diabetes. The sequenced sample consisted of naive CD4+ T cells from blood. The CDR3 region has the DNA TGTGCCAGCAGGCGGGACAGCTACAATGAGCAGTTCTTC. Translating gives CASRRDSYNEQFF.